The clone carrying this TCR beta chain was detected ten times or more. The data were taken from a study of blood T cells in healthy people across ages. In germline, CDR1 is SGDLS, CDR2 YYNGEE. The CDR3 runs to 16 residues. After removal of 3 bases from V and 2 bases from J, the junction contained 10 bases not matched to a gene. A second PCR, run for roughly 7 to 12 cycles, used a sample-barcoded 5' primer plus a J-beta primer mix. TCRdb processed the 5' RACE reads anew with MiXCR; each CDR3 protein has one entry. The sample has 780,000 or so distinct CDR3 sequences; roughly 50% are singletons. The rearrangement joins TRBV9 to TRBJ2-7, with 8 bases that match TRBD2. Sequencing input: blood. The sequence came from a man in his forties in good health. CDR3: CASSERGGRTTYEQYF. The CDR3 nucleotides read TGTGCCAGCAGCGAACGGGGCGGGAGGACTACCTACGAGCAGTACTTC.